These 32 T cell receptor beta chains were sequenced from one sample in a study of T cell repertoires in aging, cancer and after chemotherapy. Multiplex touch-down PCR with TRB-A/B primers amplified rearranged V-D-J TRB sequences. TCRdb independently ran MiXCR on the multiplex PCR reads; one entry per CDR3 protein. The table shows around 2,200 distinct CDR3 sequences, with roughly 30% occurring only once. TCR beta rearrangements were amplified from peripheral blood genomic DNA. Sequencing input: blood. The receptors shown here come from a human donor in good health.

This chain joins TRBV24-1 and TRBJ1-5, with 7 positions matching TRBD1. This CDR3 is 14 amino acids long. The junction had 6 bases not matched to a gene; V was cut back by 10 bases and J by 1 base. CDR1 KGHDR and CDR2 SFDVKD come from the germline V gene. The CDR3 protein is CATAPTGSNQPQHF. The CDR3 DNA sequence: TGTGCCACAGCGCCGACAGGGAGCAATCAGCCCCAGCATTTT.

This clonotype was seen a handful of times. The V gene is TRBV6-6, the J gene TRBJ1-1; D not certain. The V gene's germline CDR1 is MNHNY and CDR2 SVGAGI (reference sequence). CDR3 size: 16 residues. Trimming pared 4 bases from V and 1 base from J, leaving 16 bases between. DNA for the CDR3: TGTGCCAGCAGTTCCGCGGTGAGAGATTCGAACACTGAAGCTTTCTTT. Protein product: CASSSAVRDSNTEAFF.

The table lists this clonotype with a few counts. CDR3 sequence reads: CASSPSDHTDTQYF. The CDR3 coding sequence is TGTGCCAGCAGCCCGTCGGACCACACAGATACGCAGTATTTT. The chain is built from TRBV12-3 or TRBV12-4 and TRBJ2-3; D is unclear. The length of the CDR3 is 14 residues. The V and J ends lost 6 bases and 2 bases respectively, with 12 bases between them.

As to this clonotype: Its ends do not fully match the called genes, so a read error is possible. V and J are TRBV5-3 and TRBJ2-5, with 7 bases identical to TRBD1. TRBV5-3 is classed as an ORF, of uncertain function. The CDR3 length is 15 residues. CDR3 nucleotides: TGTGCCAGCAGCTTAGCGACAGGGATGGGAGAGACCCAGTACTTC. Translation: CASSLATGMGETQYF.

This chain uses TRBV6-2 or TRBV6-3 with TRBJ2-7, with D tentatively TRBD1 (5 bases). Germline values: CDR1 MNHEY, CDR2 SVGEGT. The CDR3 contains 14 residues. The V end was cut by 8 bases, the J end by 3 bases, with 17 bases between. CDR3 sequence (DNA): TGTGCCAGCTGGACAAGGGCAGGAAGCTACGAGCAGTACTTC. Its protein is CASWTRAGSYEQYF.

The rearrangement joins TRBV19 to TRBJ1-4; 7 positions match TRBD1. The CDR3 covers 13 residues. CDR1 and CDR2 (germline): LNHDA, SQIVND (reference sequence). The V gene end was trimmed by 5 bases and the J gene end by 7 bases; junction bases not matched to a gene: 4. The CDR3 spells CASSPAGGEKLFF. As DNA, the CDR3 is TGTGCCAGTAGTCCGGCAGGGGGTGAAAAACTGTTTTTT. Supplemented by reference TRBV19 and TRBJ1-4, the full variable domain reads DGGITQSPKYLFRKEGQNVTLSCEQNLNHDAMYWYRQDPGQGLRLIYYSQIVNDFQKGDIAEGYSVSREKKESFPLTVTSAQKNPTAFYLCASSPAGGEKLFFGSGTQLSVL.

The genes are TRBV7-2 and TRBJ2-3; the D is unclear. Germline V gene lookup returns CDR1 SGHTA and CDR2 FQGNSA. V was pared by 5 bases and J by 0 bases, with 12 bases between. The CDR3 is 15 amino acids. CDR3 nucleotide sequence: TGTGCCAGCAGCCCGGGCTTCCCTAGCACAGATACGCAGTATTTT. It is translated as CASSPGFPSTDTQYF.

This clonotype has just a few counts. The J gene is TRBJ2-3, the V gene TRBV5-4, with TRBD1 matching over 7 bases. The CDR3 loop spans 14 amino acids. Trimming cost V 3 bases and J 6 bases; bases outside gene matches: 7. Germline lookup yields CDR1 SGHNT and CDR2 YYREEE (reference sequence). In DNA, the CDR3 is TGTGCCAGCAGCTCCGGACAGGCATCGGATACGCAGTATTTT. It is translated as CASSSGQASDTQYF.

The V and J genes are TRBV20-1 and TRBJ2-2, with D unclear. V dropped 5 bases and J dropped 7 bases, with 14 bases sitting between them. Germline loops: CDR1 DFQATT, CDR2 SNEGSKA (reference sequence). This CDR3 has 13 amino acids. The CDR3 bases are TGCAGTGCTCGGGCCTCCGCGTTCGGGGAGCTGTTTTTT. Translating it yields CSARASAFGELFF.

The sample holds a few counts of this clonotype. The rearrangement uses TRBV6-2 or TRBV6-3 and TRBJ2-2; TRBD2 matches 16 bases. CDR3 length: 20 residues. Germline V lookup: CDR1 MNHEY, CDR2 SVGEGT. The V gene end was trimmed by 7 bases and the J gene end by 7 bases; junction bases not matched to a gene: 18. The CDR3 spells CASTHLPGTSGRARVGELFF. The DNA of the CDR3 is TGTGCCAGCACCCACCTCCCCGGGACTAGCGGGAGGGCCAGGGTCGGGGAGCTGTTTTTT.

This clonotype is judged large (0.1 to 1%). V usage is TRBV29-1 and J usage is TRBJ2-2, with TRBD1 matching over 7 bases. From germline, CDR1 is SQVTM and CDR2 ANQGSEA. V dropped 4 bases and J dropped 4; count of bases not matched to a gene: 3. This CDR3 is 13 amino acids long. CDR3 loop: CSVATGSTGELFF. The CDR3 DNA follows: TGCAGCGTTGCGACAGGGTCCACCGGGGAGCTGTTTTTT.

This clonotype showed up just a few times. The genes are TRBV18 and TRBJ2-7, with D possibly matching TRBD1 (6 bases). This CDR3 contains 14 residues. CDR1 is KGHSH and CDR2 is LQKENI in the germline V gene. Trimming removed 6 bases at V and 2 bases at J, with 14 bases between. CDR3 in amino acids: CASSRDTQAYEQYF. CDR3 DNA: TGTGCCAGCTCCCGGGACACCCAAGCCTACGAGCAGTACTTC.

The rearrangement links TRBV6-5 to TRBJ2-1, with 10 positions matching TRBD1. The CDR3 sequence is 13 residues long. With V trimmed by 7 bases and J by 10 bases, 7 bases remained unmatched. Germline CDR1 and CDR2: MNHEY and SVGAGI. The CDR3 here is CASIWTGGDEQFF. CDR3 coding DNA: TGTGCCAGCATTTGGACAGGGGGGGACGAGCAGTTCTTC.

V usage is TRBV27 and J usage is TRBJ2-7; D may match TRBD1 or TRBD2 (5 bases each). Germline V lookup: CDR1 MNHEY, CDR2 SMNVEV (reference sequence). Trimming cost V 7 bases and J 12 bases, with 25 bases left between them. There are 14 residues in the CDR3. CDR3 amino acids: CASTSFRDPGIRYF. The CDR3 bases are TGTGCCAGCACCTCCTTTAGGGACCCAGGGATCCGGTACTTC.

This clonotype was detected only a few times. V is TRBV10-3 and J is TRBJ2-2, with TRBD2 matching 10 bases. The V and J ends lost 0 bases and 5 bases, in that order; junction bases with no gene match: 9. The germline V gene encodes CDR1 ENHRY and CDR2 SYGVKD. The CDR3 is made up of 18 amino acids. The CDR3 DNA sequence: TGTGCCATCAGTGAGTCCGCCTTAGCGGGAGGTCGGACCGGGGAGCTGTTTTTT. As protein: CAISESALAGGRTGELFF.

There are a few counts of this clonotype. The chain employs TRBV6-6 and TRBJ2-1, with 9 bases that match TRBD2. The V gene end was trimmed by 4 bases and the J gene end by 7 bases; junction bases not matched to a gene: 8. The CDR3 is 15 residues long. Germline CDR1 MNHNY, CDR2 SVGAGI (reference sequence). The CDR3 region is CASSLELAGLNEQFF. The CDR3 bases are TGTGCCAGCAGTTTGGAGCTAGCGGGGTTAAATGAGCAGTTCTTC.

The rearrangement links TRBV5-1 to TRBJ1-2, with 9 bases aligning to TRBD2. The end of the DNA fits TRBJ2-7 better, so the J call may be wrong. Germline V gives CDR1 SGHRS, CDR2 YFSETQ. CDR3 length: 14 residues. CDR3: CASSLISGSYKQYF. The CDR3, as DNA: TGCGCCAGCAGCTTGATTAGCGGGAGTTACAAGCAGTACTTC.

With respect to this clonotype: A much bigger clone sits one base away, suggesting this may be a read error. The chain is built from TRBV27 and TRBJ2-3; D is unresolved. Germline-derived CDR1 and CDR2 are MNHEY and SMNVEV (reference sequence). V was trimmed by 1 base and J by 3 bases, leaving 14 bases between them. The CDR3 consists of 16 residues. The CDR3 sequence is CASSLWAGPRTDTQYF. For the CDR3, the DNA is TGTGCCAGCAGTTTATGGGCAGGTCCTAGAACAGATACGCAGTATTTT.

This clonotype is judged medium-sized. The chain couples TRBV19 to TRBJ2-1; 7 bases match TRBD2. CDR3 length: 15 amino acids. V was clipped by 6 bases and J by 1 base; unmatched bases: 6. The germline V gene encodes CDR1 LNHDA and CDR2 SQIVND (reference sequence). The CDR3 DNA reads TGTGCCAGTAGCCCACTAGCGTCGTCCTACAATGAGCAGTTCTTC. Translated, it gives CASSPLASSYNEQFF.

This clonotype turned up a few times. The chain combines TRBV19 with TRBJ2-7, with TRBD2 identical over 12 bases. The V gene end was trimmed by 6 bases and the J gene end by 4 bases; junction bases not matched to a gene: 10. CDR1 is LNHDA, CDR2 SQIVND, per germline (reference sequence). The CDR3 covers 16 residues. The CDR3 sequence is CASRPLAGGASYEQYF. As DNA, the CDR3 is TGTGCCAGTAGGCCCCTAGCGGGAGGGGCCTCTTACGAGCAGTACTTC.

This chain links TRBV27 with TRBJ2-6; D might be TRBD2 (6 bases). V shed 6 bases and J shed 0 bases, with 24 bases lying between them. The CDR3 spans 20 residues. CDR1 is MNHEY, CDR2 SMNVEV, per germline (reference sequence). The CDR3 reads CASRSSSSGEWVSGANVLTF. CDR3 in DNA: TGTGCCAGCAGGAGTTCATCATCGGGGGAGTGGGTCTCTGGGGCCAACGTCCTGACTTTC.

This clonotype is labeled as medium-sized. The chain links TRBV19 to TRBJ2-3; D is uncertain. This CDR3 contains 15 residues. CDR1 is LNHDA, CDR2 SQIVND, per germline (reference sequence). Trimming shortened V by 3 bases and J by 0 bases, and 10 bases separated the two germline ends. This chain's CDR3 is CASSIVALSTDTQYF. CDR3 nucleotides: TGTGCCAGTAGTATCGTAGCACTCAGCACAGATACGCAGTATTTT.

This clonotype was observed a few times. The chain recombines TRBV5-6 with TRBJ2-7, with D perhaps TRBD2 (7 bases). Trimming took 1 base from V and 4 from J, leaving 18 bases between them. CDR3 length: 16 residues. Germline-derived CDR1 and CDR2 are SGHDT and YYEEEE. DNA for the CDR3: TGTGCCAGCAGCTTGTTACAGGGAGGGCTAGGGTACGAGCAGTACTTC. Its protein product is CASSLLQGGLGYEQYF.

The V call is TRBV27, the J call TRBJ1-2; D ambiguous. This CDR3 has 14 residues. Germline CDR1 and CDR2: MNHEY and SMNVEV (reference sequence). V lost 2 bases and J lost 8, with 15 bases in between. The DNA of the CDR3 is TGTGCCAGCAGTTTAAGCGCAGGACGGCGCGGCTACACCTTC. It encodes CASSLSAGRRGYTF.

Within the sample, this clonotype is large. This chain uses TRBV29-1 with TRBJ2-3; D tentatively fits TRBD1 or TRBD2 (6 bases each). Germline V gene lookup returns CDR1 SQVTM and CDR2 ANQGSEA. Deletions cut 3 bases from V and 3 bases from J, with 10 bases between. The CDR3 has 13 residues. The CDR3 DNA reads as TGCAGCGTTGACAGGGGAGGAACAGATACGCAGTATTTT. It encodes CSVDRGGTDTQYF.

The chain combines TRBV19 with TRBJ1-1; D gene unclear. CDR1 and CDR2 from the germline V gene are LNHDA and SQIVND (reference sequence). V was clipped by 5 bases and J by 1 base, with 8 bases between them. The CDR3 runs 13 residues. In nucleotides, the CDR3 is TGTGCCAGTAGTGAAAGAAGGAACACTGAAGCTTTCTTT. It encodes CASSERRNTEAFF. The full variable domain, its missing parts supplied by reference TRBV19 and TRBJ1-1, is DGGITQSPKYLFRKEGQNVTLSCEQNLNHDAMYWYRQDPGQGLRLIYYSQIVNDFQKGDIAEGYSVSREKKESFPLTVTSAQKNPTAFYLCASSERRNTEAFFGQGTRLTVV.

This clonotype was recorded a few times. This chain links TRBV6-1 with TRBJ1-1; D is uncertain. The CDR3 loop spans 15 amino acids. Germline assignment: CDR1 MNHNS and CDR2 SASEGT. V gave up 2 bases and J gave up 5 bases, with 15 bases separating them. The CDR3, as DNA: TGTGCCAGCAGTGAACGAAAGACTCAAGGTACTGAAGCTTTCTTT. Residues: CASSERKTQGTEAFF.

This chain joins TRBV7-2 and TRBJ2-5; D is undetermined. V was pared by 2 bases and J by 5 bases, with 12 bases between. The CDR3 has 14 residues. Per the germline V gene, CDR1 is SGHTA and CDR2 is FQGNSA. The DNA of the CDR3 is TGTGCCAGCAGCTTATTGGGGATCGGGGAGACCCAGTACTTC. Translation: CASSLLGIGETQYF.

This clonotype was seen a few times. The rearrangement uses TRBV5-5 and TRBJ2-7; D uncertain. The CDR3 runs 13 residues. Deletions cut 4 bases from V and 0 bases from J, with 8 bases between. In germline, CDR1 is SGHKS, CDR2 YYEKEE (reference sequence). The chain's CDR3 is CASSPLGSYEQYF. The CDR3 coding sequence is TGTGCCAGCAGCCCGCTGGGCTCCTACGAGCAGTACTTC. The full variable domain, with the rest looked up from reference TRBV5-5 and TRBJ2-7, is DAGVTQSPTHLIKTRGQQVTLRCSPISGHKSVSWYQQVLGQGPQFIFQYYEKEERGRGNFPDRFSARQFPNYSSELNVNALLLGDSALYLCASSPLGSYEQYFGPGTRLTVT.

The chain uses TRBV29-1 and TRBJ2-2; D unclear. The CDR3 is made up of 15 amino acids. CDR1 is SQVTM, CDR2 ANQGSEA, per germline. The CDR3 DNA follows: TGCAGTGCTAGAGAATTGTTTGAAGGAACCGGGGAGCTGTTTTTT. Protein sequence: CSARELFEGTGELFF.

This clonotype is labeled as hyperexpanded. The chain recombines TRBV7-9 with TRBJ1-1; D ambiguous. Germline V CDR1 and CDR2: SEHNR, FQNEAQ (reference sequence). The CDR3 is 13 residues long. Deletions cut 3 bases from V and 10 bases from J, with 15 bases between. CDR3 coding DNA: TGTGCCAGCAGCTTCTCCCTCGAGGGAGGAGCTTTCTTT. This translates into CASSFSLEGGAFF.

The rearrangement links TRBV21-1 to TRBJ2-3. TRBV21-1 is a known pseudogene. The CDR3 is 14 residues long. The CDR3: CALGNFTSTDTQYF. The CDR3 DNA sequence: TGTGCCCTAGGGAACTTTACCTCCACAGATACGCAGTATTTT.